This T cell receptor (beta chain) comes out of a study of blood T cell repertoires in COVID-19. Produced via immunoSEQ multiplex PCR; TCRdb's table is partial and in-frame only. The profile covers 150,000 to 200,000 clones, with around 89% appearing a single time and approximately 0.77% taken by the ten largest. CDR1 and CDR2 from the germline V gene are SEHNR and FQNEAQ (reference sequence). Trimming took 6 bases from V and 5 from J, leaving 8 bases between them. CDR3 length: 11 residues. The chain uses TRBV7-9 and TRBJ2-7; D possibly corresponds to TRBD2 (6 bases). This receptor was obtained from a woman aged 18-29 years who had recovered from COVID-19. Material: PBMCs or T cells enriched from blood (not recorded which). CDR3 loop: CASSWGDEQYF. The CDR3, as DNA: TGTGCCAGCAGTTGGGGGGACGAGCAGTACTTC.